This TCR beta chain was identified in a study of CD8 T cells in Susac syndrome. As regards this clonotype: The antigen remains undetermined.

Study-level points and caveats: It was acknowledged in the study that its TCR sequencing and HLA analysis involved a relatively small number of individuals.

Negative magnetic isolation gave CD8+ and CD4+ cells; FACS enriched CD8+ TEMRA. The RNA input was roughly 0.45 to 1 ug, and it was reverse transcribed with random hexamers. Each CDR3 protein gets one entry after TCRdb re-called the immunoSEQ multiplex PCR reads with MiXCR. The sample includes about 71,000 distinct CDR3 sequences, nearly 96% of them seen just once. V lost 2 bases and J lost 4, with 14 bases in between. Germline values: CDR1 GTSNPN, CDR2 SVGIG (reference sequence). This CDR3 is 14 amino acids long. The source material was CD4+ T cells from PBMCs. This chain joins TRBV30 and TRBJ1-2, with a possible D match to TRBD1 (6 bases). This TCR was recovered from a human donor with multiple sclerosis. The CDR3 reads CAWSIRTVTYGYTF. The CDR3 region has the DNA TGTGCCTGGAGTATTCGGACAGTTACCTATGGCTACACCTTC.